This T cell receptor (beta chain) was sequenced for a study of cytomegalovirus exposure and HLA in healthy donors. Study findings and constraints: Within an earlier analysis, most TCR beta V segments proved productive either about 90% or about 30% of the time.

On this clone: The antigen is not known.

The CDR3 has 15 amino acids. Germline CDR1 and CDR2: SEHNR and FQNEAQ (reference sequence). V was trimmed by 5 bases and J by 8 bases, leaving 21 bases between them. The study ran its PCR with 60 Vbeta and 13 Jbeta primers. Assay: immunoSEQ multiplex PCR; the TCRdb copy retains only in-frame clones and omits some. The repertoire holds 100,000 to 120,000 clones, with about 86% as singletons. The sample taken for sequencing was PBMCs. V is TRBV7-9 and J is TRBJ1-2; tentative D call: TRBD1 (6 bases). This sequence was found in a man in his forties in good health and CMV-seronegative. The CDR3 sequence is CASSPTTGTTGGYTF. Written as DNA, the CDR3 is TGTGCCAGCAGCCCTACCACCGGGACAACTGGAGGCTACACCTTC.